The 11 T cell receptor beta chains below all came from one sample that was sequenced in a study of blood T cell repertoires in COVID-19. The method was immunoSEQ multiplex PCR; TCRdb's version includes in-frame clones alone and lacks a portion of them. The sample includes approximately 44,000 clones, over 75% of them seen just once. The sequencing input was peripheral blood. These receptors were obtained from a woman in her thirties or forties with acute or convalescent COVID-19.

Here the CDR3 reads CASIQTSGSNEQFF. In nucleotides, the CDR3 is TGTGCCAGCATTCAGACTTCGGGGTCCAATGAGCAGTTCTTC. The J gene is TRBJ2-1, the V gene TRBV6-6, with D possibly matching TRBD2 (5 bases). The germline V gene has CDR1 MNHNY and CDR2 SVGAGI (reference sequence). The CDR3 is made up of 14 amino acids. V lost 7 bases to trimming and J lost 6 bases, with 16 bases between them.

The chain employs TRBV5-1 and TRBJ1-6; a possible D gene is TRBD1 (5 bases). Trimming removed 4 bases at V and 5 bases at J, with 19 bases between. The CDR3 totals 17 residues. Germline CDR1 SGHRS, CDR2 YFSETQ. CDR3 in amino acids: CASSVDSIGRDNSPLHF. The CDR3 region has the DNA TGCGCCAGCAGCGTCGACAGTATAGGGAGGGATAATTCACCCCTCCACTTT. Full variable domain (outside the CDR3, taken from reference TRBV5-1 and TRBJ1-6): KAGVTQTPRYLIKTRGQQVTLSCSPISGHRSVSWYQQTPGQGLQFLFEYFSETQRNKGNFPGRFSGRQFSNSRSEMNVSTLELGDSALYLCASSVDSIGRDNSPLHFGNGTRLTVT.

This clone was seen only a few times. The chain joins TRBV11-2 to TRBJ1-5; tentatively, D is TRBD1 (6 bases). This CDR3 contains 15 residues. Germline CDR1 reads SGHAT; CDR2 reads FQNNGV. V shed 2 bases and J shed 7 bases, with 15 bases lying between them. The CDR3 loop reads CASSLSIARGQPQHF. CDR3 DNA: TGTGCCAGCAGCTTAAGTATAGCCAGGGGCCAGCCCCAGCATTTT.

V gene TRBV28 combines with J gene TRBJ2-7, with TRBD2 matching 7 bases. The CDR3 loop spans 15 amino acids. J gave up 0 bases and V 5 bases, and 7 bases lay outside the gene matches. Germline lookup yields CDR1 MDHEN and CDR2 SYDVKM. The CDR3 sequence: CASSGRGGFSYEQYF. CDR3 nucleotides: TGTGCCAGCAGTGGGAGGGGCGGCTTCTCCTACGAGCAGTACTTC.

This clone was seen a handful of times. J is TRBJ1-6 and V is TRBV12-3 or TRBV12-4; no clear D gene. Deletions cut 4 bases from V and 8 bases from J, with 6 bases between. The CDR3 contains 12 residues. CDR3 DNA sequence: TGTGCCAGCAGTTCCTCGGATTCACCCCTCCACTTT. Translated, it gives CASSSSDSPLHF.

The chain joins TRBV9 to TRBJ2-2; the D gene is possibly TRBD2 (5 bases). V was clipped by 3 bases and J by 1 base, with 10 bases between them. CDR1 is SGDLS and CDR2 is YYNGEE in the germline V gene. There are 15 residues in the CDR3. As DNA, the CDR3 is TGTGCCAGCAGCGCCGGGGATAAGAACACCGGGGAGCTGTTTTTT. It yields the protein CASSAGDKNTGELFF.

Only a few counts were recorded for this clone. The rearrangement uses TRBV28 and TRBJ1-6; D possibly corresponds to TRBD1 (6 bases). The germline V gene has CDR1 MDHEN and CDR2 SYDVKM. V lost 2 bases and J lost 1, with 12 bases in between. This CDR3 region has 17 residues. The CDR3 is CASSLGGGGSYNSPLHF. CDR3 DNA sequence: TGTGCCAGCAGTTTAGGGGGCGGTGGGTCCTATAATTCACCCCTCCACTTT.

V usage is TRBV15 and J usage is TRBJ1-1; possible D gene TRBD1, 5 bases. Trimming took off 3 bases at V and 5 bases at J, with 10 bases between the two ends. CDR3 size: 13 residues. Germline CDR1 reads LNHNV; CDR2 reads YYDKDF (reference sequence). The CDR3 sequence: CATSRGGETEAFF. The CDR3 bases are TGTGCCACCAGCAGGGGGGGGGAGACTGAAGCTTTCTTT.

The chain employs TRBV3-1 (or the pseudogene TRBV3-2) and TRBJ2-6; TRBD1 is a possible D gene (6 bases). From germline, CDR1 is LGHDT and CDR2 YNNKEL (reference sequence). Trimming took off 1 base at V and 0 bases at J, with 13 bases between the two ends. This CDR3 is 18 amino acids long. In DNA form, the CDR3 reads TGTGCCAGCAGCCAAGCATCAGGGGTGCTCTCTGGGGCCAACGTCCTGACTTTC. It yields the protein CASSQASGVLSGANVLTF.

The chain combines TRBV6-2 or TRBV6-3 with TRBJ2-3, with a weak D call TRBD1 (5 bases). Trimming took 0 bases from V and 2 from J, leaving 18 bases between them. The CDR3 loop spans 18 amino acids. CDR1 and CDR2 from the germline V gene are MNHEY and SVGEGT. The CDR3 region is CASSYSIRAPKLTDTQYF. DNA of the CDR3: TGTGCCAGCAGTTACTCGATCAGGGCCCCAAAGCTCACAGATACGCAGTATTTT.

This chain uses TRBV28 with TRBJ2-7; D might be TRBD1 (6 bases). Germline V CDR1 and CDR2: MDHEN, SYDVKM. The CDR3 spans 15 residues. Deletions cut 4 bases from V and 5 bases from J, with 18 bases between. Here the CDR3 DNA reads TGTGCCAGCAGTTCCCTAAACAGGGAAATCCACGAGCAGTACTTC. Its translation: CASSSLNREIHEQYF. The full variable domain, with the rest looked up from reference TRBV28 and TRBJ2-7, is DVKVTQSSRYLVKRTGEKVFLECVQDMDHENMFWYRQDPGLGLRLIYFSYDVKMKEKGDIPEGYSVSREKKERFSLILESASTNQTSMYLCASSSLNREIHEQYFGPGTRLTVT.